These T cell receptor beta chains were read from a single sample in a study of OX40 agonist ivuxolimab in advanced cancers. Some clones are missing from TCRdb's copy, which holds only in-frame ones; the method was immunoSEQ multiplex PCR. The sample has 35,000 to 45,000 clones, about 90% seen once. Sequences were derived from CD4+ or CD8+ T cells sorted from blood, sampled in a trial of the OX40 agonist ivuxolimab. The receptors come from an adult with an advanced solid tumor such as melanoma, head and neck, liver or kidney cancer. The conserved cysteine and the conserved F or W are not part of the CDR3 here. The order of the fields is V gene, J gene, CDR3 protein.

TRBV18	TRBJ2-7	ASSPDREGDEQY
TRBV7-8	TRBJ2-1	ASSLGQAFDPNEQF
TRBV13	TRBJ1-1	ASSLADGNTEAF
TRBV6-5	TRBJ2-2	ASSFGQGWTGELF
TRBV11-2	TRBJ1-2	ASSHLRPAYGYT
TRBV5-6	TRBJ1-1	ASSPPIGRTEAF
TRBV19	TRBJ1-1	ASSAYTEAF
TRBV6-5	TRBJ2-1	ASSYSGAGASEF
TRBV5-1	TRBJ2-7	ASSHLDRLYEQY
TRBV4-1	TRBJ2-7	ASSQVPDSYYEQY
TRBV9	TRBJ2-2	ASSVDDQGTGELF
TRBV13	TRBJ1-1	ASSSPATGNTEAF
TRBV20-1	TRBJ2-7	SARASYEQY
TRBV18	TRBJ1-4	ASSPLAGALNEKLF
TRBV9	TRBJ2-1	ASSVDDSLNEQF
TRBV4-3	TRBJ1-2	ASSQDNSLSETEKYGYT
TRBV29-1	TRBJ1-2	SVDGIQGRADYGYT
TRBV4-1	.	ASSQDFWTGSYEQY
TRBV6-5	TRBJ2-1	ASSYRSGEQF
TRBV9	TRBJ2-7	ASSVEAGTSHEQY
TRBV5-8	TRBJ1-1	ASSVQIRGGNTEAF
TRBV7-8	TRBJ2-5	ASSLLAGGQQETQY
TRBV4-1	TRBJ2-1	ASSPIERGGPYNEQF
TRBV15	TRBJ2-1	ATSRVGTGNNEQF
TRBV4-3	TRBJ2-7	ASSQEAWREQY
TRBV6-1	TRBJ1-2	ASSDSLTGNYGYT
TRBV7-3	TRBJ2-5	ASSLISPTIAAPETQY
TRBV18	TRBJ2-3	ASSPLVGDEDTQY
TRBV9	TRBJ2-2	ASSLRLAGGFQATGELF